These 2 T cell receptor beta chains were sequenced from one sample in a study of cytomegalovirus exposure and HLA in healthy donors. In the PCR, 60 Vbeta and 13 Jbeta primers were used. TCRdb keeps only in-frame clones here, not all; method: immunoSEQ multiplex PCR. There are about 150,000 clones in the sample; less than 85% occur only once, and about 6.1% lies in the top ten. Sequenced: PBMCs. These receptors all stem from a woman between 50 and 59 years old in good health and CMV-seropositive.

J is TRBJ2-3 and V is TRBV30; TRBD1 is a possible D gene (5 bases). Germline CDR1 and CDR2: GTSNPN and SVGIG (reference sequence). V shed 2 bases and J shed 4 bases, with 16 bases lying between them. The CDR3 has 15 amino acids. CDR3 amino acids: CAWSRLGREADTQYF. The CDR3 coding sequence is TGTGCCTGGAGTAGGTTGGGGCGCGAGGCAGATACGCAGTATTTT.

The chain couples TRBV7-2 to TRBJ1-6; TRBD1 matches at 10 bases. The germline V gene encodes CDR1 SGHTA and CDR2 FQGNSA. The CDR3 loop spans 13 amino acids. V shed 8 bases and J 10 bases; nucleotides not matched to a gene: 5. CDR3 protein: CASGTGEGSPLHF. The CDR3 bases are TGTGCCAGCGGGACAGGGGAAGGATCACCCCTCCACTTT.